Listed here is a single TCR beta chain. This clone is characterized as medium-sized (0.01 to 0.1%). This clone's antigen is unknown. No quality values exist for individual bases; no much larger clone is one base distant. The CDR3 goes from the cysteine to the phenylalanine over 15 residues. Only the CDR3 portion is preserved as DNA: 45 bases, with reading frame beginning at the first base. Trimming leaves V shorter by 5 bases and J shorter by 0 bases, with the junction holding 3 bases beyond the gene matches. CDR1 and CDR2 are drawn from the germline V gene: MNHEY, SVGAGI. TCR sequencing with the immunoSEQ assay provided the T-cell fraction in tumor and uninvolved lung tissue. Regarding the original processing steps: To analyze survival, patients were divided into a high T-cell fraction group (upper tertile) and a low T-cell fraction group (lower two tertiles), and the two groups were compared using a log-rank test. A signed-rank test was used to test differences in T-cell fraction between paired tumor and uninvolved lung samples. TCRdb stores this immuneACCESS table with in-frame sequences only. Part of the clones is absent; in the studies checked, under half of the shortfall reflects unresolved V genes, and no reason is known for the rest. That table furnishes V, J and clone size, whereas the DNA furnished D and trimming. The sample includes about 7,500 clones, with around 60% observed a single time. The leading ten clones occupy 10% to 15% of the sample.

The source of the sample is a study of tumor-infiltrating lymphocytes in localized non-small cell lung cancer listed by TCRdb under 2021. With respect to the entire study: Several histologies were represented in the cohort, which also included both smokers and never-smokers as well as patients whose samples were collected after neoadjuvant chemotherapy. From each patient came resected tumor tissue plus uninvolved lung tissue from that same patient, and the uninvolved lung tissue was described as non-adjacent to the tumor. Flow cytometry, multiplex immunofluorescence, RNA-seq, exome sequencing and proteomics were applied to the same patients as TCR sequencing, which was one of several integrated assays. The overall ICON cohort was composed of under 190 surgical patients with localized non-small cell lung cancer whose tumors were resected. A total of around 50 patients were part of the paired comparison of immunoSEQ T-cell fraction between tumor and uninvolved lung. Findings and caveats that apply to the study as a whole: The TCR-derived T-cell fraction showed no difference between the flow cytometry-defined immunotypes IM1 (good prognosis) and IM2 (poor prognosis). TCRbeta sequencing supported higher T cell infiltration in tumors than in uninvolved lung tissue, consistent with immunofluorescence CD3 counts. Because assay coverage varied across patients depending on available tissue quantity, TCR sequencing was performed for only a subset of the cohort. Because different pieces of the same tissue were used for different assays, technical variation could not be separated from intratumor heterogeneity.

Enrollment in ICON was initiated in early 2016, and the last patient was enrolled in 2018. Fresh tumor and matched uninvolved tissue for in-depth immune analyses, including TCR sequencing, were collected from a subcohort of 76 patients. DNA isolated from bulk tissue, without cell sorting, was used for TCR sequencing. The receptor's source is a human donor with non-small cell lung cancer. The chain links TRBV6-5 with TRBJ1-5; 8 junctional bases match TRBD1. Sequenced input: uninvolved lung tissue not adjacent to the tumor. The CDR3 protein is CASSGQGYSNQPQHF. The DNA sequence follows: TGTGCCAGCAGTGGACAGGGTTATAGCAATCAGCCCCAGCATTTT.